This T cell receptor beta chain emerged from a study of CD8 T cells in Susac syndrome. Study results and limitations: The CD4+ T cell repertoires from Susac syndrome exhibited no clonal expansion.

As for this clonotype: Its target is unknown.

The RNA, about 0.5 to 1 ug, was put through reverse transcription using random hexamers. Via MiXCR, TCRdb re-called the immunoSEQ multiplex PCR reads, giving one row per CDR3 protein. The sample records around 190,000 distinct CDR3 sequences, approximately 94% being singletons. CD8+ and CD4+ T cells from blood underwent TCR beta sequencing. In Susac syndrome patients, recently defined diagnostic criteria for definite or probable disease were met. Between the trimmed V and J ends, which lost 1 base and 4 bases, there was a span of 8 bases. Germline CDR1 and CDR2: SGHDT and YYEEEE. CDR3 length equals 13 residues.

The source material was CD4+ T cells from PBMCs. The TCR was taken from a human donor with Susac syndrome. The chain is built from TRBV5-6 and TRBJ1-2, with a weak D call TRBD1 (5 bases). The CDR3 region has the DNA TGTGCCAGCAGCTTGAGACAGCTCTATGGCTACACCTTC. Translated: CASSLRQLYGYTF.